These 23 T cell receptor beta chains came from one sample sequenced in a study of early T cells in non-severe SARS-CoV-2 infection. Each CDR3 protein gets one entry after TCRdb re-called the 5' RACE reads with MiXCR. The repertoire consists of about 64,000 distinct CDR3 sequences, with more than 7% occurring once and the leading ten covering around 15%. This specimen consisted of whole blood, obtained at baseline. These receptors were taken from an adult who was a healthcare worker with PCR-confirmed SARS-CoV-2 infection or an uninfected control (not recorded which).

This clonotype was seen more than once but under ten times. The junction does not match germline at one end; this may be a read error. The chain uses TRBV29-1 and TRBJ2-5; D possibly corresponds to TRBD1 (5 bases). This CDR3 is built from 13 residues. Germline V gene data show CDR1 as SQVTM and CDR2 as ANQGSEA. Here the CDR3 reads CSVAETGQGTQYF. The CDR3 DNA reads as TGCAGCGTTGCCGAGACTGGACAAGGGACCCAGTACTTC. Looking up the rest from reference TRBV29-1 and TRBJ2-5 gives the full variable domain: SAVISQKPSRDICQRGTSLTIQCQVDSQVTMMFWYRQQPGQSLTLIATANQGSEATYESGFVIDKFPISRPNLTFSTLTVSNMSPEDSSIYLCSVAETGQGTQYFGPGTRLLVL.

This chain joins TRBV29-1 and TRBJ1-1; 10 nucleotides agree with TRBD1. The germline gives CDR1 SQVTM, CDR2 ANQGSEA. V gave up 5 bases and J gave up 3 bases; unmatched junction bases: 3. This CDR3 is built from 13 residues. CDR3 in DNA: TGCAGCGTTCGACAGGGGGCTCACACTGAAGCTTTCTTT. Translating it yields CSVRQGAHTEAFF.

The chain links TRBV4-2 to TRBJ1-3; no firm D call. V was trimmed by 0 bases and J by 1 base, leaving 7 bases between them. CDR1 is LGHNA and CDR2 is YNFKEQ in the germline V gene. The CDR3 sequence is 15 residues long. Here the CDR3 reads CASSQDLSSGNTIYF. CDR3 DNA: TGTGCCAGCAGCCAAGATCTCAGTTCTGGAAACACCATATATTTT.

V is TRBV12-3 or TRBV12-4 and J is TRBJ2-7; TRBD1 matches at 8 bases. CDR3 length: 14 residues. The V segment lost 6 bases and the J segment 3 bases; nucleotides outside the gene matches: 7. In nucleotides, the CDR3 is TGTGCCAGCAGACCCGGGACAGGTCTCTACGAGCAGTACTTC. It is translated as CASRPGTGLYEQYF.

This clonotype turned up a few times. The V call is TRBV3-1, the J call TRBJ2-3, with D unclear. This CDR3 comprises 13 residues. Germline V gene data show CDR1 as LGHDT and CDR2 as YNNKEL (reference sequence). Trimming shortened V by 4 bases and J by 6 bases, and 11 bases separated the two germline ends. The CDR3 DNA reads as TGTGCCAGCAGCCCCCCCGACGTGGATACGCAGTATTTT. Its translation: CASSPPDVDTQYF.

This CDR3 is CSARHLAKNIQYF. The CDR3 DNA reads as TGCAGTGCAAGACATTTAGCCAAAAACATTCAGTACTTC. The V and J genes are TRBV20-1 and TRBJ2-4, with D uncertain. Per germline, CDR1 DFQATT and CDR2 SNEGSKA (reference sequence). The CDR3 runs 13 residues. Deletions cut 6 bases from V and 0 bases from J, with 9 bases between.

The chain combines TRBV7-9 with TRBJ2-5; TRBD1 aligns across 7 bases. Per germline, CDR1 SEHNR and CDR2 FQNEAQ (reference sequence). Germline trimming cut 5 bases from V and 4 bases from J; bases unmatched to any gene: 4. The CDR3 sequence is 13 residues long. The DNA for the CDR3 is TGTGCCAGCAGCAACCGACAGGGAGAGACCCAGTACTTC. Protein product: CASSNRQGETQYF.

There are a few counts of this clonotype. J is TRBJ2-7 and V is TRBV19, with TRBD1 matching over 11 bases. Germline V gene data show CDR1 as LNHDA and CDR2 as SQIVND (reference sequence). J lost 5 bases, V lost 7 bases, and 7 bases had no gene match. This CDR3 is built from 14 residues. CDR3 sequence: CASTRGQGVDEQYF. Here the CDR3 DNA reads TGTGCCAGTACTCGGGGACAGGGGGTCGACGAGCAGTACTTC.

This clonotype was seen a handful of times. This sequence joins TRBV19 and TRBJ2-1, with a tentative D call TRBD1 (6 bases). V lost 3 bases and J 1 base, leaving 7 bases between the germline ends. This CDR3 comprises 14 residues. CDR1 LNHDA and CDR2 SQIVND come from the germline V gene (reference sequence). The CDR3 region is CASSIQGSYNEQFF. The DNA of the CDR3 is TGTGCCAGTAGTATCCAGGGGTCCTACAATGAGCAGTTCTTC.

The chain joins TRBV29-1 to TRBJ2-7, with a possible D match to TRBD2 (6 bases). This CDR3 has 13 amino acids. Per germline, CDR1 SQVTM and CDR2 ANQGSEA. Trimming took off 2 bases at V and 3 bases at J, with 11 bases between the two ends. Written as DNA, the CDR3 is TGCAGCGTTGAAACGGGAGAGGGCTACGAGCAGTACTTC. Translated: CSVETGEGYEQYF.

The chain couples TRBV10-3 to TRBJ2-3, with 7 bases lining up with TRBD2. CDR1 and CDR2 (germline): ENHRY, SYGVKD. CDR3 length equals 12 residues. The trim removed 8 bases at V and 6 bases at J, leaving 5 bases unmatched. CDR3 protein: CAISAGADTQYF. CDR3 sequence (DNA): TGTGCCATCTCGGCGGGAGCTGATACGCAGTATTTT.

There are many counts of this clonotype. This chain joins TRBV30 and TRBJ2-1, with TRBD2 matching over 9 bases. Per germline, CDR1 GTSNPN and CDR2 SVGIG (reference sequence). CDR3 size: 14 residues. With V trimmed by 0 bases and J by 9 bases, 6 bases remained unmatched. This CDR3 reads CAWSVHGGRGEQFF. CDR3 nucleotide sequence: TGTGCCTGGAGTGTACACGGCGGGAGGGGTGAGCAGTTCTTC.

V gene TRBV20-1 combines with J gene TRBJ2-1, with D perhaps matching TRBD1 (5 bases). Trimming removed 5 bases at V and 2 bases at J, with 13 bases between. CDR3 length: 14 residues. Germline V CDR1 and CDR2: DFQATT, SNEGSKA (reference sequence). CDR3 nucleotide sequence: TGCAGTGCTCTTGAGGCAGGGCCCTACAATGAGCAGTTCTTC. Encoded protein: CSALEAGPYNEQFF.

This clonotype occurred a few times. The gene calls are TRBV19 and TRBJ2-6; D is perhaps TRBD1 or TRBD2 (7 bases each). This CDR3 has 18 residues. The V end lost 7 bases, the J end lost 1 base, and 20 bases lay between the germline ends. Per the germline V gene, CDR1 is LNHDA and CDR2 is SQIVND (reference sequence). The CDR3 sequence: CASTGRTGARSGANVLTF. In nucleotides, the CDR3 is TGTGCCAGTACCGGGAGGACAGGAGCGCGATCTGGGGCCAACGTCCTGACTTTC. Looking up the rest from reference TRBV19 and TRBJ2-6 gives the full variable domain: DGGITQSPKYLFRKEGQNVTLSCEQNLNHDAMYWYRQDPGQGLRLIYYSQIVNDFQKGDIAEGYSVSREKKESFPLTVTSAQKNPTAFYLCASTGRTGARSGANVLTFGAGSRLTVL.

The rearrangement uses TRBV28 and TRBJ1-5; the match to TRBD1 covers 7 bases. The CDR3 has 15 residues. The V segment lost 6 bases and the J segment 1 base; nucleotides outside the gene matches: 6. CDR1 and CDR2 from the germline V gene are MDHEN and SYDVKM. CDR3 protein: CASSPGGASNQPQHF. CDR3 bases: TGTGCCAGCAGCCCAGGGGGGGCGAGCAATCAGCCCCAGCATTTT.

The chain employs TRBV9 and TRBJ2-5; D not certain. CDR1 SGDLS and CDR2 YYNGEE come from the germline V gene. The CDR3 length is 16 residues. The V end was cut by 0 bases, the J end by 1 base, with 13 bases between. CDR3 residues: CASSVVPREAQETQYF. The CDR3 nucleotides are TGTGCCAGCAGCGTAGTGCCACGAGAGGCCCAAGAGACCCAGTACTTC.

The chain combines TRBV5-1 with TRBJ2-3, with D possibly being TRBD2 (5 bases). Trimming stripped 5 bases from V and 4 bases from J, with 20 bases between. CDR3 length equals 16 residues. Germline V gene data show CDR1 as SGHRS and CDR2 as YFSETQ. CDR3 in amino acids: CASSEGISTFPDTQYF. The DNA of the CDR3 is TGCGCCAGCAGTGAGGGTATTTCGACGTTCCCAGATACGCAGTATTTT.

The CDR3, as DNA: TGTGCCATCTCGAGTCGGGAGAGCACAGATACGCAGTATTTT. Encoded protein: CAISSRESTDTQYF. The rearrangement links TRBV10-3 to TRBJ2-3, with a tentative D call TRBD2 (6 bases). Trimming left V 8 bases short and J 0 bases short, with 12 bases between. The CDR3 is made up of 14 amino acids. Germline V CDR1 and CDR2: ENHRY, SYGVKD.

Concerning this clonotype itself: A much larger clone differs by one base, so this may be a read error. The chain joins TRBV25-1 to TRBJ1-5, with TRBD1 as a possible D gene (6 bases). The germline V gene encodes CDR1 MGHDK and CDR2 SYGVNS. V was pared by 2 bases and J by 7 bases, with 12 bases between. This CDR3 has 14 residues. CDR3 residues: CASSEQGGRQPQHF. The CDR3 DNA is TGTGCCAGCAGTGAACAAGGGGGAAGGCAGCCCCAGCATTTT. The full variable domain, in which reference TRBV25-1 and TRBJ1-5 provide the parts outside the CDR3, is EADIYQTPRYLVIGTGKKITLECSQTMGHDKMYWYQQDPGMELHLIHYSYGVNSTEKGDLSSESTVSRIRTEHFPLTLESARPSHTSQYLCASSEQGGRQPQHFGDGTRLSIL.

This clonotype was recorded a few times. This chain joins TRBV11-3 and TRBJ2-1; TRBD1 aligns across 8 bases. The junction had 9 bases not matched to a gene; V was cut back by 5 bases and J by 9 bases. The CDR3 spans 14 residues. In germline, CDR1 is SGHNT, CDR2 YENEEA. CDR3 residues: CASSKGPTGAEQFF. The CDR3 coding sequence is TGTGCCAGCAGCAAGGGACCGACAGGGGCTGAGCAGTTCTTC.

This CDR3 is CSARAWGDQPQHF. The CDR3 DNA follows: TGCAGTGCTAGGGCTTGGGGTGATCAGCCCCAGCATTTT. J is TRBJ1-5 and V is TRBV20-1; D remains unclear. The length of the CDR3 is 13 residues. Trimming stripped 3 bases from V and 5 bases from J, with 11 bases between. Germline lookup yields CDR1 DFQATT and CDR2 SNEGSKA (reference sequence).

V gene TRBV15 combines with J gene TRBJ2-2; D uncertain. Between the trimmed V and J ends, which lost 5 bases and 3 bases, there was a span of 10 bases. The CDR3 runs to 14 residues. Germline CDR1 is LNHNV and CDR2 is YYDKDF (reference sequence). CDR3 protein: CATSGRRYTGELFF. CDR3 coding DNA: TGTGCCACCAGCGGTCGACGTTACACCGGGGAGCTGTTTTTT.

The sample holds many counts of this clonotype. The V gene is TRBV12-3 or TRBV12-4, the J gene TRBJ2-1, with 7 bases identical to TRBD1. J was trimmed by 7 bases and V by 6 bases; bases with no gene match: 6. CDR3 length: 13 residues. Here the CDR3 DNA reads TGTGCCAGCAGCTTAAGACAGGGAAATGAGCAGTTCTTC. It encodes CASSLRQGNEQFF.